The clone carrying this TCR beta chain was found a few times. Its antigen is undetermined. Both iRepertoire HTBI primers and Arm-PCR of CDR3 regions were used to build the TCR beta libraries. TCRdb re-derived calls from the multiplex PCR reads in MiXCR, one entry per CDR3 protein. The repertoire has roughly 450,000 distinct CDR3 sequences, 23% of them found once; the top ten carry 26%. The data belong to a study of regulatory T cells in long-lasting Graves disease. The study, taken as a whole, reports: Persistent disease exhibited a predilection for TRBV28, TRBJ1-2 and TRBJ2-5.

V gave up 6 bases and J gave up 9 bases, with 15 bases separating them. This CDR3 has 13 residues. Noted time point: persistent/refractory GD, antithyroid drugs over 5 years with positive TRAb. The TCR library was prepared using RNA isolated from PBMCs. About 8.8 milliliters of peripheral blood were drawn into EDTA tubes. The sample here was peripheral blood mononuclear cells (PBMCs), taken when the disease was refractory, from a patient treated with antithyroid drugs. The chain uses TRBV12-3 or TRBV12-4 and TRBJ1-5; no clear D gene. The origin of this receptor is a female donor with Graves disease. The CDR3 loop is CASRQNTMGPQHF. CDR3 in DNA: TGTGCCAGCAGACAGAATACAATGGGGCCCCAGCATTTT.